Listed below are T cell receptor beta chains from one sample, sequenced in a study of T and B cells in COVID-19 patients. TCRdb re-called the multiplex PCR reads with MiXCR, one entry per CDR3 protein. The table shows more than 4,500 distinct CDR3 sequences, with around a quarter occurring only once. Material for sequencing was blood. Source of these receptors: a human donor with active COVID-19. The CDR3 runs from the conserved cysteine through the conserved F or W. D genes are given only for firm matches. The size field is filled for only some rows; it gives once, few, many or a size class.

>TRBJ2-3|few|NA|TRBV7-9
TGTGCCAGCAGCTCACCAGACAGGTCAATAGGTCCAGATACGCAGTATTTT
CASSSPDRSIGPDTQYF
>TRBJ2-5|medium-sized|NA|TRBV27
TGTGCCAGCTACGACAAGGCCGCAGGGGGGGAAGAGACCCAGTACTTC
CASYDKAAGGEETQYF
>TRBJ2-4|NA|TRBD1|TRBV6-2/TRBV6-3
TGTGCCAGCAGTTCCGGGACAGGGGGAGGACGAAACATTCAGTACTTC
CASSSGTGGGRNIQYF
>TRBJ2-2|NA|NA|TRBV4-3
TGCGCCAGCAGCCAAGATTTGCAGGTAGCCGGGGAGCTGTTTTTT
CASSQDLQVAGELFF
>TRBJ1-1|few|NA|TRBV6-6
TGTGCCAGCGGAGAGGGGGGAGGGCCAAGGACTGAAGCTTTCTTT
CASGEGGGPRTEAFF
>TRBJ2-7|NA|NA|TRBV20-1
TGCAGTGCTAGAGATAGTCACGGCTACGAGCAGTACTTC
CSARDSHGYEQYF
>TRBJ1-5|NA|NA|TRBV10-3
TGTGCCATCAGTGAGACGGCAGTAGGTAATCAGCTCCAGCATTTT
CAISETAVGNQLQHF
>TRBJ2-7|NA|TRBD1|TRBV11-3
TGTGCCAGCAGCTCAGGGACAGGAACCGGCGAGCAGTACTTC
CASSSGTGTGEQYF
>TRBJ2-7|medium-sized|NA|TRBV27
TGTGCCAGCAGTTTTACAGACCTAGCCGAGCAGTACTTC
CASSFTDLAEQYF
>TRBJ2-3|NA|NA|TRBV27
TGTGCCAGCAGAACACGACAGGCACAAACGGATACGCAGTATTTT
CASRTRQAQTDTQYF
>TRBJ2-7|NA|NA|TRBV21-1
TGTGCCAGCAGCCAAAGAGGGGACTTCTACGAGCAGTACTTC
CASSQRGDFYEQYF